This T cell receptor beta chain was obtained from a study of type 1 and type 2 diabetes patients. As for the study in general: Donors were type 1 diabetes, type 2 diabetes, or nondiabetic controls. T cells were magnetically sorted from PBMCs as CD4+ or CD8+ subsets.

Overall study results and limits: Type 1 diabetes repertoires were significantly less diverse than type 2 diabetes ones.

The table lists this clonotype with a few counts. The antigen is not known. Anyone with other autoimmune disease or infection in the prior four weeks was excluded. The PCR template was genomic DNA. Multiplex PCR with 30 forward and 13 reverse primers amplified the TCR beta CDR3. MiXCR was run by TCRdb on the multiplex PCR reads, yielding one entry per CDR3 protein. The sample includes 250,000 to 300,000 distinct CDR3 sequences, roughly 50% seen only once; the top ten take 12% to 15%. The receptor's source is a man aged 18-30 years with type 2 diabetes. The specimen sequenced was peripheral blood mononuclear cells (PBMCs).

This CDR3 is CASIGYSGTTEAFF. The CDR3, as DNA: TGTGCCAGCATCGGGTATTCCGGCACCACTGAAGCTTTCTTT. The genes are TRBV6-6 and TRBJ1-1; D remains ambiguous. The length of the CDR3 is 14 residues. V lost 7 bases and J lost 4, with 16 bases in between. CDR1 and CDR2 (germline): MNHNY, SVGAGI (reference sequence).